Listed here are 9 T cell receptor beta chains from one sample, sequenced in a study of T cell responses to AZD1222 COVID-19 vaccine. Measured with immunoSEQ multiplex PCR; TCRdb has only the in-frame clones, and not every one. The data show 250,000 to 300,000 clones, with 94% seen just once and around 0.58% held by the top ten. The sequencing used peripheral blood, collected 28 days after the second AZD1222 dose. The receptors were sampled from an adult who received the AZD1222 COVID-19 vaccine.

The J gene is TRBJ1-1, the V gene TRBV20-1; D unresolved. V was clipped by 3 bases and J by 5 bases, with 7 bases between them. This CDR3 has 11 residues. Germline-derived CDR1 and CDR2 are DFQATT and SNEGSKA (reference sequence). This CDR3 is CSASGRTEAFF. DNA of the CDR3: TGCAGTGCTAGTGGTCGGACTGAAGCTTTCTTT.

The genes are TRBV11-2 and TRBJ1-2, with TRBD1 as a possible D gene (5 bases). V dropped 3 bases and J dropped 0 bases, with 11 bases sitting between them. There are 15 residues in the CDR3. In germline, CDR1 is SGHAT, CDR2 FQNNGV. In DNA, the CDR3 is TGTGCCAGCAGCTTCTTTGACAGACCTAACTATGGCTACACCTTC. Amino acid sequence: CASSFFDRPNYGYTF.

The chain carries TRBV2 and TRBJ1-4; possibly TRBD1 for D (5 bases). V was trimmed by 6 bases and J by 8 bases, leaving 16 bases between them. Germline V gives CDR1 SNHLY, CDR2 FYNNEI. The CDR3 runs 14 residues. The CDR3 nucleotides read TGTGCCAGCAGAGGGACCGTCGGAGGCGAAAAACTGTTTTTT. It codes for CASRGTVGGEKLFF. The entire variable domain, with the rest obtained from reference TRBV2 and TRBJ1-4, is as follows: EPEVTQTPSHQVTQMGQEVILRCVPISNHLYFYWYRQILGQKVEFLVSFYNNEISEKSEIFDDQFSVERPDGSNFTLKIRSTKLEDSAMYFCASRGTVGGEKLFFGSGTQLSVL.

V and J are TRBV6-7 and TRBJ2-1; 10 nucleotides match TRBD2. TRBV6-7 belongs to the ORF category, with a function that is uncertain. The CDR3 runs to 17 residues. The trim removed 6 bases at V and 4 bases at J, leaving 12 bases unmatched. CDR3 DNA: TGTGCCAGCAGCTCAGCGGGGGGGCCGCCTTCATACAATGAGCAGTTCTTC. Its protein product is CASSSAGGPPSYNEQFF.

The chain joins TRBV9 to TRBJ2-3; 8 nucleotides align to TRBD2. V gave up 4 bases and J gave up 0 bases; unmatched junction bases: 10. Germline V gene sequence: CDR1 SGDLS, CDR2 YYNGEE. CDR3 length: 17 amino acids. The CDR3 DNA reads TGTGCCAGCAGCCTCTCGTGGCCTAGCGGGAGCACAGATACGCAGTATTTT. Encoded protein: CASSLSWPSGSTDTQYF.

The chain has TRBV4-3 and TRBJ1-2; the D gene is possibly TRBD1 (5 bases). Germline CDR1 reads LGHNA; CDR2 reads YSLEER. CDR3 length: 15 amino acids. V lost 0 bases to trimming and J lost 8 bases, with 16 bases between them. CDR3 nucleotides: TGCGCCAGCAGCCAAGATAGGGCACAGGCGGGGGGCTACACCTTC. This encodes CASSQDRAQAGGYTF.

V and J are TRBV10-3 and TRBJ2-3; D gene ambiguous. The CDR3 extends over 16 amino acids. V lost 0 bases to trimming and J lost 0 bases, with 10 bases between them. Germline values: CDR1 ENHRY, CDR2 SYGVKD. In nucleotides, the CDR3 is TGTGCCATCAGTGAGTCCCTAGGGTTAAGCACAGATACGCAGTATTTT. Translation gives CAISESLGLSTDTQYF.

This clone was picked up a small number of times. The CDR3 reads CASSLAGRYGYTF. The CDR3 DNA reads as TGTGCCAGCAGCCTCGCGGGAAGGTATGGCTACACCTTC. The chain recombines TRBV7-8 with TRBJ1-2; D is uncertain. CDR3 length: 13 residues. Germline loops: CDR1 SGHVS, CDR2 FQNEAQ. V was shortened by 5 bases and J by 5 bases, with 12 bases between the two germline ends.

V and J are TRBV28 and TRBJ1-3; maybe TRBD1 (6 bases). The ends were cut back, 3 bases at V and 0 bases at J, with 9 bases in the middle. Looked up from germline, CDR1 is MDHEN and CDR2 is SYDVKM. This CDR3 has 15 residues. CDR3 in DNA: TGTGCCAGCAGTTTCGGGGGCTACTCTGGAAACACCATATATTTT. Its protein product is CASSFGGYSGNTIYF.